This T cell receptor beta chain was identified in a study of identical twins. Overall study findings and caveats: While abundant cord blood beta clonotypes carried fewer insertions, memory repertoires showed no such pattern.

This clonotype was counted a few times. As yet, its antigen is unknown. The CDR3 totals 16 residues. With 2 bases clipped from V and 11 bases from J, the junction kept 16 bases outside the gene matches. Germline loops: CDR1 DFQATT, CDR2 SNEGSKA (reference sequence). TCRdb called the 5' RACE reads again in MiXCR, with one record for every CDR3 protein. The table lists 1.5 million to 2 million distinct CDR3 sequences, about 31% of them singletons, with around 0.3% in the top ten. Sequenced: cord blood. The rearrangement joins TRBV20-1 to TRBJ2-5, with 11 bases fitting TRBD2. The clonotype comes from a newborn girl in good health. The CDR3 DNA reads as TGCAGTGCTAGACTAGCGGGAGGACGGGGTTACAATGAGCAGTACTTC. Its protein is CSARLAGGRGYNEQYF.